This TCR beta chain was sequenced during a study of blood T cell repertoires in COVID-19. Background on the study: There were acute and convalescent COVID-19 samples, and they came from the United States, Italy and Spain. Sample material is recorded as cDNA or gDNA derived from T cells, B-cell-depleted T cells, or PBMCs.

Methods used by the authors: Counts of nucleated cells, estimated from reference gene primer amplification, were obtained. TCRdb's table, derived via immunoSEQ multiplex PCR, lists solely in-frame clones and lacks some. V, J and clone size are those of that table, while D and trimming were read from the DNA. The profile shows over 60,000 clones, 90% of them singletons. The TCR comes from a woman at least 80 years old with active or convalescent COVID-19. Sequenced material: peripheral blood.

The CDR3 sequence is CASSQEALAEDEQFF. CDR3 bases: TGCGCCAGCAGCCAAGAAGCCCTAGCGGAAGATGAGCAGTTCTTC. The gene calls are TRBV4-1 and TRBJ2-1; 7 nucleotides match TRBD2. V shed 0 bases and J 8 bases; nucleotides not matched to a gene: 7. The CDR3 runs to 15 residues. Germline V gene lookup returns CDR1 MGHRA and CDR2 YSYEKL.